What follows is one T cell receptor (beta chain) and its context. Its antigen is unidentified. A sample-barcoded 5' primer and a J-beta primer mix were used in a second PCR of about 6 to 11 cycles. Each TCR beta cDNA got a 12-nucleotide random molecular identifier. TCRdb used MiXCR to reprocess the 5' RACE reads, holding one entry per CDR3 protein. The sample includes some 920,000 distinct CDR3 sequences, around 54% seen only once; the top ten take about a fifth. These data come from a study of blood T cells in healthy people across ages. The CDR3 covers 13 residues. The germline gives CDR1 SGHRS, CDR2 YFSETQ. After removal of 4 bases from V and 7 bases from J, the junction contained 4 bases not matched to a gene. Study-wide points: Researchers judged that diversity estimates from one million T cells fell short of true values.

The receptor was derived from a woman in her fifties or sixties in good health. The gene calls are TRBV5-1 and TRBJ1-2, with 10 bases aligning to TRBD1. The sequencing sample was made of blood. The CDR3 is CASSATGGRGYTF. DNA of the CDR3: TGCGCCAGCAGCGCGACAGGGGGCCGTGGCTACACCTTC.